Sequencing of this T cell receptor beta chain was carried out in a study of blood T cells in healthy people across ages. This clonotype was picked up a small number of times. The ends were cut back, 8 bases at V and 3 bases at J, with 17 bases in the middle. CDR1 is SEHNR, CDR2 FQNEAQ, per germline (reference sequence). The CDR3 extends over 14 amino acids. With a J-beta primer mix and a sample-barcoded 5' primer, a second PCR ran roughly 6 to 11 cycles. TCRdb re-derived calls from the 5' RACE reads in MiXCR, one entry per CDR3 protein. Here the sample spans roughly 1,500,000 distinct CDR3 sequences, 42% being singletons.

This chain connects TRBV7-9 to TRBJ2-7; D is perhaps TRBD1 (6 bases). The specimen sequenced was blood. This receptor was obtained from a woman younger than 35 in good health. The CDR3, as DNA: TGTGCCAGCGGTCCCGACAGGTCCATCTACGAGCAGTACTTC. Translation gives CASGPDRSIYEQYF.